The rows below give T cell receptor beta chains drawn from one sample of a study of technical replicates of blood from a few donors. The method was immunoSEQ multiplex PCR; TCRdb's version includes in-frame clones alone and lacks a portion of them. The repertoire holds some 60,000 clones, with about nine tenths as singletons. Material for sequencing was PBMCs. The receptors shown here come from a human donor in good health. Some clones in this sample may be carry-over from other donors' samples. CDR3s include the opening cysteine and the closing phenylalanine or tryptophan.

v_call	j_call	cdr3_aa
TRBV18	TRBJ2-7	CASSPPAGTNEQYF
TRBV27	TRBJ1-2	CASGQGGLYGYTF
TRBV5-1	TRBJ1-2	CASSLGRAVDYGYTF
TRBV7-9	TRBJ1-2	CATGQGSYGYTF
TRBV5-5	TRBJ2-7	CASSPGTSGGAYEQYF
TRBV13	TRBJ2-1	CASTAGGNGEQFF
TRBV2	TRBJ2-5	CASRSQGETQYF
TRBV7-9	TRBJ1-3	CASSLGAGLHGNTIYF
TRBV11-1	TRBJ1-2	CASSLAGNYGYTF
TRBV5-4	TRBJ2-1	CASSRQSFNEQFF
TRBV9	TRBJ2-6	CASSAGFGANVLTF
TRBV7-9	TRBJ1-6	CASSLGDSNSPLHF
TRBV15	TRBJ1-4	CATSRGQFNEKLFF
TRBV29-1	TRBJ2-7	CSVEAPGTSGGAPHEQYF
TRBV30	TRBJ2-7	CAWSGGQGADEQYF